The 30 T cell receptor beta chains listed next were all sequenced from one sample in a study of T cell responses to AZD1222 COVID-19 vaccine. Profiled with immunoSEQ multiplex PCR; TCRdb holds only in-frame clones, not every one. The table includes about 78,000 clones, roughly 90% detected once. The sample here was peripheral blood, taken 28 days after the second AZD1222 dose. These receptor sequences come from an adult who received the AZD1222 COVID-19 vaccine.

This chain connects TRBV5-1 to TRBJ1-4; D is possibly TRBD1 (6 bases). V shed 4 bases and J shed 8 bases, with 15 bases lying between them. Germline V gives CDR1 SGHRS, CDR2 YFSETQ. The CDR3 runs 14 residues. CDR3 nucleotide sequence: TGCGCCAGCAGCCCGGACAGTCGAGGGGAAAAACTGTTTTTT. Its protein product is CASSPDSRGEKLFF.

The rearrangement links TRBV3-1 (or the pseudogene TRBV3-2) to TRBJ1-3; D is undetermined. This CDR3 has 12 amino acids. Germline CDR1 and CDR2: LGHDT and YNNKEL (reference sequence). V was trimmed by 2 bases and J by 6 bases, leaving 5 bases between them. The CDR3 sequence is CASSQWKNTIYF. The CDR3 DNA reads TGTGCCAGCAGCCAATGGAAAAACACCATATATTTT.

The chain combines TRBV19 with TRBJ2-1; D assignment may be TRBD1 or TRBD2 (5 bases each). Germline V gene data show CDR1 as LNHDA and CDR2 as SQIVND (reference sequence). Trimming took 1 base from V and 1 from J, leaving 26 bases between them. The CDR3 has 21 residues. The CDR3 DNA is TGTGCCAGTAGTATAGGGGCGTGGGGCGAAGGGAGACCAAATTCCTACAATGAGCAGTTCTTC. This codes for CASSIGAWGEGRPNSYNEQFF.

In its sample, this clone was seen once. J is TRBJ1-2 and V is TRBV19; TRBD1 matches at 8 bases. Germline V lookup: CDR1 LNHDA, CDR2 SQIVND (reference sequence). The trim removed 7 bases at V and 6 bases at J, leaving 19 bases unmatched. The length of the CDR3 is 17 residues. Written as DNA, the CDR3 is TGTGCCAGTACCACCCGAGGACAGGGTAGTTCCCGCGATGGCTACACCTTC. It specifies CASTTRGQGSSRDGYTF.

In its sample, this clone was seen once. The J gene is TRBJ1-1, the V gene TRBV5-4; the D gene is possibly TRBD1 (5 bases). CDR1 is SGHNT, CDR2 YYREEE, per germline (reference sequence). V was trimmed by 4 bases and J by 7 bases, leaving 20 bases between them. The CDR3 covers 15 residues. CDR3 bases: TGTGCCAGCAGCCCTAAGGGGTCAGGGAAAAGTGAAGCTTTCTTT. Protein product: CASSPKGSGKSEAFF.

The chain uses TRBV5-1 and TRBJ1-4; D is undetermined. The germline V and J ends were trimmed by 1 base and 0 bases, with 4 bases remaining between them. Germline-derived CDR1 and CDR2 are SGHRS and YFSETQ. The CDR3 loop spans 14 amino acids. In DNA form, the CDR3 reads TGCGCCAGCAGCTTGACAGCAACTAATGAAAAACTGTTTTTT. Encoded protein: CASSLTATNEKLFF.

The chain combines TRBV6-5 with TRBJ1-3; 8 bases map to TRBD1. Trimming at V came to 6 bases and at J to 1 base, leaving 5 bases not matched to a gene. The CDR3 sequence is 15 residues long. Germline-derived CDR1 and CDR2 are MNHEY and SVGAGI. This CDR3 reads CASRRTGGSGNTIYF. The CDR3 DNA reads as TGTGCCAGCAGGCGTACAGGGGGATCTGGAAACACCATATATTTT.

V and J are TRBV18 and TRBJ1-2; no clear D gene. Germline loops: CDR1 KGHSH, CDR2 LQKENI. The V end was cut by 3 bases, the J end by 3 bases, with 17 bases between. This CDR3 comprises 16 residues. CDR3 region: CASSPPQRGTHYGYTF. The CDR3, as DNA: TGTGCCAGCTCACCCCCGCAACGCGGCACCCACTATGGCTACACCTTC.

This chain links TRBV30 with TRBJ1-1; D unclear. This CDR3 spans 12 amino acids. V dropped 4 bases and J dropped 2 bases, with 8 bases sitting between them. The germline V gene has CDR1 GTSNPN and CDR2 SVGIG (reference sequence). In nucleotides, the CDR3 is TGTGCCTGGAATAAATATAACACTGAAGCTTTCTTT. Amino acid sequence: CAWNKYNTEAFF.

The chain is built from TRBV11-3 and TRBJ2-2; no clear D. From germline, CDR1 is SGHNT and CDR2 YENEEA. This CDR3 has 14 residues. The V and J ends lost 6 bases and 7 bases respectively, with 15 bases between them. Written as DNA, the CDR3 is TGTGCCAGCAGTGTTAGCCGGGTGGGCGGGGAGCTGTTTTTT. Translated: CASSVSRVGGELFF.

The chain joins TRBV4-3 to TRBJ2-2; 12 bases are shared with TRBD1. CDR1 and CDR2 from the germline V gene are LGHNA and YSLEER. The ends lost 0 bases at V and 4 bases at J; junction bases unmatched: 3. The CDR3 totals 17 residues. CDR3 bases: TGCGCCAGCAGCCAAGAGGGACAGGGGGCCATCACCGGGGAGCTGTTTTTT. It encodes CASSQEGQGAITGELFF.

The CDR3 DNA reads as TGTGCCAGCAGCCAAGGGCCGAGACTGGTATATAGCAATCAGCCCCAGCATTTT. This encodes CASSQGPRLVYSNQPQHF. J is TRBJ1-5 and V is TRBV14; D gene unclear. The V gene lost 1 base and the J gene lost 0 bases, with 16 bases spanning the gap. Germline V gives CDR1 SGHDN, CDR2 FVKESK. The CDR3 covers 18 residues.

The rearrangement uses TRBV6-2 or TRBV6-3 and TRBJ2-2, with a weak D call TRBD2 (7 bases). V was pared by 5 bases and J by 5 bases, with 21 bases between. This CDR3 is 17 amino acids long. The germline gives CDR1 MNHEY, CDR2 SVGEGT. DNA of the CDR3: TGTGCCAGCAGTAACTACCCGGGAGGAGGGGGTACCGGGGAGCTGTTTTTT. Translation: CASSNYPGGGGTGELFF.

V gene TRBV5-1 combines with J gene TRBJ1-1; tentatively, D is TRBD1 (5 bases). The CDR3 contains 15 residues. The V and J ends lost 0 bases and 0 bases respectively, with 9 bases between them. Germline V gene sequence: CDR1 SGHRS, CDR2 YFSETQ. CDR3 sequence: CASSLVGVMNTEAFF. CDR3 nucleotides: TGCGCCAGCAGCTTGGTGGGGGTTATGAACACTGAAGCTTTCTTT.

This clone showed up just once. Other nucleotide sequences from this sample produce the same CDR3. V is TRBV27 and J is TRBJ1-5; D not certain. There are 13 residues in the CDR3. V was clipped by 6 bases and J by 2 bases, with 8 bases between them. Germline V lookup: CDR1 MNHEY, CDR2 SMNVEV (reference sequence). The CDR3 is CASSLRGNQPQHF. DNA of the CDR3: TGTGCCAGCAGCCTACGAGGCAATCAGCCCCAGCATTTT.

This chain joins TRBV28 and TRBJ2-7; 7 nucleotides match TRBD1. Trimming at V came to 7 bases and at J to 0 bases, leaving 12 bases not matched to a gene. The CDR3 is 16 amino acids. CDR1 and CDR2 (germline): MDHEN, SYDVKM. The CDR3 sequence is CASNKWAGGSSYEQYF. DNA for the CDR3: TGTGCCAGCAACAAATGGGCAGGGGGTTCCTCCTACGAGCAGTACTTC.

Turning to this clone: The junction shows a germline mismatch at one end, possibly a read error. V is TRBV30 and J is TRBJ1-3; no reliable D call. Germline loops: CDR1 GTSNPN, CDR2 SVGIG (reference sequence). CDR3 size: 12 residues. CDR3 loop: CACSKGGHTIYF. The CDR3 region has the DNA TGTGCCTGTTCTAAGGGTGGACACACCATATATTTT.

CDR3: CASSKASPVGASSYEQYF. The CDR3 bases are TGTGCCAGTAGTAAAGCCTCCCCGGTGGGGGCTAGCTCCTACGAGCAGTACTTC. The chain employs TRBV19 and TRBJ2-7, with TRBD1 as a possible D gene (6 bases). Looked up from germline, CDR1 is LNHDA and CDR2 is SQIVND (reference sequence). The V end was cut by 4 bases, the J end by 0 bases, with 22 bases between. The CDR3 has 18 amino acids.

J is TRBJ1-3 and V is TRBV19, with D maybe TRBD1 (6 bases). V shed 3 bases and J shed 3 bases, with 27 bases lying between them. The CDR3 runs 20 residues. Germline V gene sequence: CDR1 LNHDA, CDR2 SQIVND (reference sequence). CDR3 sequence reads: CASSILGAGGYQSFGNTIYF. The CDR3 nucleotides are TGTGCCAGTAGTATTTTGGGGGCAGGAGGATACCAGTCCTTTGGAAACACCATATATTTT.

The chain links TRBV5-1 to TRBJ1-1; TRBD1 might be the D (5 bases). Germline V gives CDR1 SGHRS, CDR2 YFSETQ. The ends were cut back, 0 bases at V and 0 bases at J, with 9 bases in the middle. CDR3 length: 15 amino acids. Here the CDR3 reads CASSLVQGLNTEAFF. The CDR3 DNA sequence: TGCGCCAGCAGCTTGGTGCAGGGATTGAACACTGAAGCTTTCTTT.

This clone appeared once. This chain connects TRBV4-3 to TRBJ1-6; D remains unclear. This CDR3 is 16 amino acids long. CDR1 and CDR2 (germline): LGHNA, YSLEER. Trimming shortened V by 1 base and J by 7 bases, and 14 bases separated the two germline ends. CDR3 sequence: CASSQVNGYMNSPLHF. The CDR3 bases are TGCGCCAGCAGCCAAGTAAACGGGTATATGAATTCACCCCTCCACTTT.

This clone was counted once. The rearrangement links TRBV6-5 to TRBJ1-1; maybe TRBD1 (6 bases). Germline CDR1 reads MNHEY; CDR2 reads SVGAGI. The V and J ends lost 8 bases and 0 bases respectively, with 10 bases between them. CDR3 size: 13 residues. The CDR3 region has the DNA TGTGCCAGCGAGGACAGACTGAACACTGAAGCTTTCTTT. Protein product: CASEDRLNTEAFF.

The V and J genes are TRBV5-1 and TRBJ2-1, with 10 bases that match TRBD2. The CDR3 has 15 amino acids. CDR1 is SGHRS, CDR2 YFSETQ, per germline. The trim removed 2 bases at V and 6 bases at J, leaving 5 bases unmatched. The CDR3 DNA reads TGCGCCAGCAGCTTAACTAGCGGGGCAGTCAATGAGCAGTTCTTC. Translation gives CASSLTSGAVNEQFF.

The rearrangement joins TRBV29-1 to TRBJ1-5; TRBD1 might be the D (5 bases). This CDR3 contains 15 residues. Germline CDR1 SQVTM, CDR2 ANQGSEA. V gave up 4 bases and J gave up 0 bases, with 13 bases separating them. The CDR3 is CSVAGGTGSNQPQHF. Here the CDR3 DNA reads TGCAGCGTTGCTGGGGGGACGGGTAGCAATCAGCCCCAGCATTTT.

This chain joins TRBV7-9 and TRBJ1-5, with D possibly TRBD1 on 5 matching bases. CDR3 size: 16 residues. The germline V gene encodes CDR1 SEHNR and CDR2 FQNEAQ (reference sequence). The V and J ends lost 4 bases and 7 bases respectively, with 20 bases between them. The CDR3: CASSSWGEGRGQPQHF. The CDR3, as DNA: TGTGCCAGCAGCTCTTGGGGGGAAGGCCGAGGGCAGCCCCAGCATTTT.

CDR3 in amino acids: CAITLRGEQFF. The CDR3 DNA reads as TGTGCCATTACCCTACGGGGGGAGCAGTTCTTC. The chain has TRBV12-3 or TRBV12-4 and TRBJ2-1, with D maybe TRBD2 (6 bases). The germline V and J ends were trimmed by 10 bases and 10 bases, with 14 bases remaining between them. The CDR3 has 11 residues.

The CDR3 spells CASSLGNYEQYF. CDR3 nucleotide sequence: TGTGCCAGCAGCTTGGGAAACTACGAGCAGTACTTC. The chain combines TRBV13 with TRBJ2-7, with D unresolved. The germline V and J ends were trimmed by 3 bases and 3 bases, with 6 bases remaining between them. CDR3 size: 12 residues. Germline lookup yields CDR1 PRHDT and CDR2 FYEKMQ (reference sequence). Full variable domain (rest looked up from reference TRBV13 and TRBJ2-7): AAGVIQSPRHLIKEKRETATLKCYPIPRHDTVYWYQQGPGQDPQFLISFYEKMQSDKGSIPDRFSAQQFSDYHSELNMSSLELGDSALYFCASSLGNYEQYFGPGTRLTVT.

V is TRBV30 and J is TRBJ2-1; D is possibly TRBD2 (5 bases). This CDR3 spans 13 amino acids. The V end lost 4 bases, the J end lost 2 bases, and 9 bases lay between the germline ends. In germline, CDR1 is GTSNPN, CDR2 SVGIG (reference sequence). This CDR3 is CAWTRATYNEQFF. The DNA for the CDR3 is TGTGCCTGGACGCGGGCGACCTACAATGAGCAGTTCTTC.

This rearrangement joins TRBV3-1 (or the pseudogene TRBV3-2) to TRBJ1-5, with D possibly being TRBD1 (5 bases). Germline V lookup: CDR1 LGHDT, CDR2 YNNKEL (reference sequence). CDR3 length: 18 residues. V was trimmed by 0 bases and J by 5 bases, leaving 20 bases between them. CDR3 in amino acids: CASSQDSTLRGRDQPQHF. In nucleotides, the CDR3 is TGTGCCAGCAGCCAAGATTCAACGCTGCGGGGGAGGGATCAGCCCCAGCATTTT.

The rearrangement links TRBV5-1 to TRBJ2-2; 9 bases line up with TRBD2. Germline loops: CDR1 SGHRS, CDR2 YFSETQ. This CDR3 has 14 amino acids. Losses at the gene ends were 4 bases for V and 7 bases for J; bases not matched to a gene: 5. CDR3: CASSVAGDYGELFF. The CDR3 DNA sequence: TGCGCCAGCAGCGTAGCGGGGGATTACGGGGAGCTGTTTTTT.